Described below is a single TCR beta chain sequence and its context. This specimen comes from a study of control samples from healthy donors and cancer patients. Germline CDR1 is SNHLY and CDR2 is FYNNEI. The CDR3 is made up of 12 amino acids. Trimming shortened V by 7 bases and J by 7 bases, and 10 bases separated the two germline ends. The method was immunoSEQ multiplex PCR; TCRdb's version includes in-frame clones alone and lacks a portion of them. The repertoire includes 95,000 to 100,000 clones, about 89% of them detected once, and about 8% sits in the top ten. The sample consisted of blood. The chain combines TRBV2 with TRBJ1-4, with a weak D call TRBD1 (5 bases). This clonotype was sampled from a man aged 30-40 years in good health. The CDR3 bases are TGTGCCAGCACAGGGTTTACTGAAAAACTGTTTTTT. Amino acids: CASTGFTEKLFF.